This TCR beta chain comes out of a study of blood T cell repertoires in COVID-19. About the study: Samples taken during acute and convalescent COVID-19 were collected in the United States, Italy and Spain.

Generated by immunoSEQ multiplex PCR, the TCRdb table keeps only in-frame clones and is missing some. The sample holds 200,000 to 300,000 clones; nearly 90% are singletons and the top ten take approximately 4.3%. Cohorts were based on clinical histories the participants reported. From germline, CDR1 is SNHLY and CDR2 FYNNEI. J lost 5 bases, V lost 3 bases, and 7 bases had no gene match. The CDR3 is 16 amino acids. Source material: PBMCs or T cells enriched from blood (not recorded which). V usage is TRBV2 and J usage is TRBJ1-1, with 12 nucleotides matching TRBD1. The TCR comes from a woman in her 30s with acute COVID-19. Here the CDR3 DNA reads TGTGCCAGCAGTGATTTGGGACAGGGGGCAAGAACTGAAGCTTTCTTT. Translating it yields CASSDLGQGARTEAFF.